The TCR beta chain under discussion was sequenced for a study of T cell responses to AZD1222 COVID-19 vaccine. The method was immunoSEQ multiplex PCR; TCRdb's version includes in-frame clones alone and lacks a portion of them. This sample has 100,000 to 150,000 clones; 70% to 90% occur once, and the top ten carry around 10%. The CDR3 is 13 residues long. Between the trimmed V and J ends, which lost 3 bases and 5 bases, there was a span of 8 bases. Germline V gene sequence: CDR1 SGHTA, CDR2 FQGNSA. The receptor comes from an adult in good health. The chain has TRBV7-2 and TRBJ2-1; D unresolved. This material consisted of peripheral blood, taken on day 0 of AZD1222 vaccination. The CDR3 protein is CASSLKGNNEQFF. The CDR3 region has the DNA TGTGCCAGCAGCTTGAAGGGCAACAATGAGCAGTTCTTC.